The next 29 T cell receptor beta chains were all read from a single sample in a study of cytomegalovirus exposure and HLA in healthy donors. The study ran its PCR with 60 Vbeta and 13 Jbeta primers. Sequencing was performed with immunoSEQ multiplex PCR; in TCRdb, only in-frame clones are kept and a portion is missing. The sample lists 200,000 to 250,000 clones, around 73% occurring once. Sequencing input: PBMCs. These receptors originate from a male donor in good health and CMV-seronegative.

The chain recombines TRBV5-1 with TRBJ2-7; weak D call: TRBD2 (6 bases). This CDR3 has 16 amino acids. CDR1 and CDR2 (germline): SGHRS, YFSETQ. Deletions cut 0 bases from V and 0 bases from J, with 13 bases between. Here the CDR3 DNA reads TGCGCCAGCAGCTTGGTTGGGGGGTCAGGCTCCTACGAGCAGTACTTC. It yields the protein CASSLVGGSGSYEQYF.

CDR3 bases: TGTGCCAGCAGCTTTTCCGGACAGGGAAGGACAGATACGCAGTATTTT. The encoded protein is CASSFSGQGRTDTQYF. The chain joins TRBV9 to TRBJ2-3; TRBD1 aligns across 8 bases. This CDR3 region has 16 residues. The germline CDR1 and CDR2 sequences are SGDLS and YYNGEE. V dropped 4 bases and J dropped 3; count of bases not matched to a gene: 10.

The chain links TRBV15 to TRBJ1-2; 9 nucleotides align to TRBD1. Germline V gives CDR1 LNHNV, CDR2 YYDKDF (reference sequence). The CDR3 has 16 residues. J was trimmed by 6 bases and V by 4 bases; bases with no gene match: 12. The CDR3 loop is CATSTSSSDRGDGYTF. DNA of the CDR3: TGTGCCACCAGCACCTCCTCGTCGGACAGGGGAGATGGCTACACCTTC.

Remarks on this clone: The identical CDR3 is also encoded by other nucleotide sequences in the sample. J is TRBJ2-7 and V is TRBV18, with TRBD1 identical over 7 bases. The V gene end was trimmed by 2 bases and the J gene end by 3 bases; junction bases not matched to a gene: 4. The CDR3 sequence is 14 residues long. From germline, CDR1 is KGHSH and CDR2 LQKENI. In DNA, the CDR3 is TGTGCCAGCTCACCAAGGCAGGGGGTCTACGAGCAGTACTTC. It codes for CASSPRQGVYEQYF. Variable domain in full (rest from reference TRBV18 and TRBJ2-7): NAGVMQNPRHLVRRRGQEARLRCSPMKGHSHVYWYRQLPEEGLKFMVYLQKENIIDESGMPKERFSAEFPKEGPSILRIQQVVRGDSAAYFCASSPRQGVYEQYFGPGTRLTVT.

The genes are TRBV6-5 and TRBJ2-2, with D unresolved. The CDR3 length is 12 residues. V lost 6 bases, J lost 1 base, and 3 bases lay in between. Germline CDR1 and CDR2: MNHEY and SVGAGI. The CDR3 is CASSLNTGELFF. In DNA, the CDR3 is TGTGCCAGCAGCTTGAACACCGGGGAGCTGTTTTTT.

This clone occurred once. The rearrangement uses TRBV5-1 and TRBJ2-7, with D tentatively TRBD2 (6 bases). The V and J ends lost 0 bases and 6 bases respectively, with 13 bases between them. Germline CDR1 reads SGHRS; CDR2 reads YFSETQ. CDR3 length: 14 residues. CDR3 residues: CASSLAGGTPEQYF. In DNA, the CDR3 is TGCGCCAGCAGCTTGGCCGGGGGAACCCCCGAGCAGTACTTC.

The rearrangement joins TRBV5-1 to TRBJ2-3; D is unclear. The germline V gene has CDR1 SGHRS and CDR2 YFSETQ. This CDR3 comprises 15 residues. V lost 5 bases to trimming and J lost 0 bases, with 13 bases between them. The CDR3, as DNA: TGCGCCAGCAGGTTGAACGGTTCTAGCACAGATACGCAGTATTTT. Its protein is CASRLNGSSTDTQYF.

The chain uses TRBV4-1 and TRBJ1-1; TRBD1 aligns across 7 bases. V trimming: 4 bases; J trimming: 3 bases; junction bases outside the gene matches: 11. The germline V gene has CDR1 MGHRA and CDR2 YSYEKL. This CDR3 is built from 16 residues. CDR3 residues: CASSLTEQGRYTEAFF. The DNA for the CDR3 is TGCGCCAGCAGCCTAACCGAACAGGGGAGGTACACTGAAGCTTTCTTT.

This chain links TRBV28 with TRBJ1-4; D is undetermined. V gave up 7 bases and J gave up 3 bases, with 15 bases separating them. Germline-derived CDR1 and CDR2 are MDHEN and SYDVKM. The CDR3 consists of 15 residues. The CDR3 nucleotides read TGTGCCAGCACTAAAGGGAGGCATCCTAATGAAAAACTGTTTTTT. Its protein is CASTKGRHPNEKLFF.

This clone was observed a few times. CDR3 loop: CASSYNRGRGYTF. The CDR3 DNA reads TGTGCCAGCAGTTATAACAGGGGGCGTGGCTACACCTTC. The chain joins TRBV28 to TRBJ1-2; 9 bases match TRBD1. Trimming removed 4 bases from V and 7 bases from J; junction bases left unmatched: 4. Germline V gives CDR1 MDHEN, CDR2 SYDVKM. The CDR3 extends over 13 amino acids.

This CDR3 is CASSLGRSYEQYF. Here the CDR3 DNA reads TGCGCCAGCAGCTTGGGCAGATCCTACGAGCAGTACTTC. The chain recombines TRBV5-1 with TRBJ2-7; D remains ambiguous. V dropped 0 bases and J dropped 1 base, with 5 bases sitting between them. The CDR3 loop spans 13 amino acids. Germline values: CDR1 SGHRS, CDR2 YFSETQ. Looking up the rest from reference TRBV5-1 and TRBJ2-7 gives the full variable domain: KAGVTQTPRYLIKTRGQQVTLSCSPISGHRSVSWYQQTPGQGLQFLFEYFSETQRNKGNFPGRFSGRQFSNSRSEMNVSTLELGDSALYLCASSLGRSYEQYFGPGTRLTVT.

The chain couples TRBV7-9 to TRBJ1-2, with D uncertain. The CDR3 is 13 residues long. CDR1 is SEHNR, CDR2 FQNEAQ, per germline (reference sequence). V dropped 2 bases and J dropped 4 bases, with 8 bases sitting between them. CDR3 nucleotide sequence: TGTGCCAGCAGCTTAAACCAGGTCTATGGCTACACCTTC. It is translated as CASSLNQVYGYTF.

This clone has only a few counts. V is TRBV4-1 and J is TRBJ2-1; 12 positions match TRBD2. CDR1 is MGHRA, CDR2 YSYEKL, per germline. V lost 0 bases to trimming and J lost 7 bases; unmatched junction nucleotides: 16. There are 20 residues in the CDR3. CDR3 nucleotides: TGCGCCAGCAGCCAAGATGTCGGGAGACTAGCGGGAGTAATGGGGAATGAGCAGTTCTTC. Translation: CASSQDVGRLAGVMGNEQFF.

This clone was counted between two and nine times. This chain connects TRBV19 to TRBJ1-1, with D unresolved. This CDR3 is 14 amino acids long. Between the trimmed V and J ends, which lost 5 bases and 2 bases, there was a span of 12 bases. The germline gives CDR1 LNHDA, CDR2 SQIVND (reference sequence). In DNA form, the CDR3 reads TGTGCCAGTAGTTTAAGAGGACTTAACACTGAAGCTTTCTTT. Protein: CASSLRGLNTEAFF.

CDR3 nucleotides: TGTGCCAGCAGCGTAGAGGGTAGCGGGAGTGGTAATGAGCAGTTCTTC. Translated: CASSVEGSGSGNEQFF. V is TRBV9 and J is TRBJ2-1, with TRBD2 matching 9 bases. The V segment lost 0 bases and the J segment 7 bases; nucleotides outside the gene matches: 8. The length of the CDR3 is 16 residues. Germline V gene lookup returns CDR1 SGDLS and CDR2 YYNGEE.

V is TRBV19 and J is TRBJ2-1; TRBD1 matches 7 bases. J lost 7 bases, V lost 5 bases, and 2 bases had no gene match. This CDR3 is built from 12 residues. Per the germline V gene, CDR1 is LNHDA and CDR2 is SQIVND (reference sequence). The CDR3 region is CASSETGNEQFF. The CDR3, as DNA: TGTGCCAGTAGTGAGACAGGGAATGAGCAGTTCTTC. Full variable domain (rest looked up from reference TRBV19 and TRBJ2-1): DGGITQSPKYLFRKEGQNVTLSCEQNLNHDAMYWYRQDPGQGLRLIYYSQIVNDFQKGDIAEGYSVSREKKESFPLTVTSAQKNPTAFYLCASSETGNEQFFGPGTRLTVL.

DNA for the CDR3: TGTGCCAGCAGAGGGTGGGCTAGCGGGACAGAGACCCAGTACTTC. Protein: CASRGWASGTETQYF. The chain carries TRBV6-1 and TRBJ2-5; 9 bases match TRBD2. The CDR3 runs to 15 residues. J was trimmed by 4 bases and V by 6 bases; bases with no gene match: 9. In germline, CDR1 is MNHNS, CDR2 SASEGT.

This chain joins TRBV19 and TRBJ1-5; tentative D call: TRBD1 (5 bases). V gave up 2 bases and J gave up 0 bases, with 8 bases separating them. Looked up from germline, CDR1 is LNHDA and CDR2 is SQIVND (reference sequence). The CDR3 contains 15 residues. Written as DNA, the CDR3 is TGTGCCAGTAGTATATCACAGGATAGCAATCAGCCCCAGCATTTT. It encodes CASSISQDSNQPQHF.

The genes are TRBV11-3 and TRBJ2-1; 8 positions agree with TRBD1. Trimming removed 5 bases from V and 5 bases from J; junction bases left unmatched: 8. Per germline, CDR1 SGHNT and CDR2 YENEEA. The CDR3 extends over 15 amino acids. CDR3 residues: CASSHTGGSNNEQFF. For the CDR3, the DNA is TGTGCCAGCAGCCACACAGGGGGTAGCAACAATGAGCAGTTCTTC.

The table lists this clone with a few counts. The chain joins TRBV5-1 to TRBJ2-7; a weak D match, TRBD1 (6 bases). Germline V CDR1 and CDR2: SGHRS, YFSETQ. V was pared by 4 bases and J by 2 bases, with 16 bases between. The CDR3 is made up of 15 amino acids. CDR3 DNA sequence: TGCGCCAGCAGCCGAGACACAGGGAGCGCCTACGAGCAGTACTTC. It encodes CASSRDTGSAYEQYF.

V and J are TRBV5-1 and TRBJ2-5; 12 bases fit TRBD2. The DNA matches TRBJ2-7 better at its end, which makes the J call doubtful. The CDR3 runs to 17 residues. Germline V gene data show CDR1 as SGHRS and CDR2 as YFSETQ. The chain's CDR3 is CASSPSETSGRRYEQYF. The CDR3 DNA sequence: TGCGCCAGCAGCCCTTCCGAAACTAGCGGGAGGCGGTACGAGCAGTACTTC.

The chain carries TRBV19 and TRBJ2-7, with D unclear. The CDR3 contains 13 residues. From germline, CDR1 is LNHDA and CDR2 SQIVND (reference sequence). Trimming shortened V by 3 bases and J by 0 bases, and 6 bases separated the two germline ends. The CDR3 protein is CASSIGSSYEQYF. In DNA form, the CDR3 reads TGTGCCAGTAGTATCGGTAGCTCCTACGAGCAGTACTTC.

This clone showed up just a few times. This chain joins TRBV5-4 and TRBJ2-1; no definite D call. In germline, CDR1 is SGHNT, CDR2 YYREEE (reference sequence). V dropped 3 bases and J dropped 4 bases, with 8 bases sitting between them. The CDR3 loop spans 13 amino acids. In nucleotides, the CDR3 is TGTGCCAGCAGCTCACCTACGTACAATGAGCAGTTCTTC. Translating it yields CASSSPTYNEQFF.

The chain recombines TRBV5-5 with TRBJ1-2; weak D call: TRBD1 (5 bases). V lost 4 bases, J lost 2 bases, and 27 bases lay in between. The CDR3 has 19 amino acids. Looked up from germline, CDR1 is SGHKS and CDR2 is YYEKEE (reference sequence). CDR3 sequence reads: CASSGRLSGLGRRNYGYTF. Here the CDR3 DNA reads TGTGCCAGCAGCGGTAGACTATCGGGACTCGGGAGGAGGAACTATGGCTACACCTTC.

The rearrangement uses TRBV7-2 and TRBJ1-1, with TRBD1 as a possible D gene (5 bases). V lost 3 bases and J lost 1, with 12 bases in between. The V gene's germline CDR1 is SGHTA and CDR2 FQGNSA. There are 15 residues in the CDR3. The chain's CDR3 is CASSFPGYTNTEAFF. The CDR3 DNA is TGTGCCAGCAGCTTCCCAGGGTATACGAACACTGAAGCTTTCTTT.

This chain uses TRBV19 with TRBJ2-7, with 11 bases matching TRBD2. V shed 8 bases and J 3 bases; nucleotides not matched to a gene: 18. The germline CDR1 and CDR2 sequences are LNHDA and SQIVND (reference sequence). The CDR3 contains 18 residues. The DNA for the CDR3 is TGTGCCAGTTCTTATCGGCTTCCCGGGACTAGCGGTTACTACGAGCAGTACTTC. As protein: CASSYRLPGTSGYYEQYF.

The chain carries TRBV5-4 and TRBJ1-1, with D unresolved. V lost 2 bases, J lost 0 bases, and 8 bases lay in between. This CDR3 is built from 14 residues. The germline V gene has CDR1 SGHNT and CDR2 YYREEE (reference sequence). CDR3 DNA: TGTGCCAGCAGCTTTGGAGAAATGAACACTGAAGCTTTCTTT. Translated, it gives CASSFGEMNTEAFF. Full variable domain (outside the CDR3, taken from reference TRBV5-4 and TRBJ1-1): ETGVTQSPTHLIKTRGQQVTLRCSSQSGHNTVSWYQQALGQGPQFIFQYYREEENGRGNFPPRFSGLQFPNYSSELNVNALELDDSALYLCASSFGEMNTEAFFGQGTRLTVV.

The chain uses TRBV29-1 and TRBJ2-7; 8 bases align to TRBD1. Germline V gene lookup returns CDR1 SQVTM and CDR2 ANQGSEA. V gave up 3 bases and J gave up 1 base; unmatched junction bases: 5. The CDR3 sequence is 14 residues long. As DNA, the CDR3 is TGCAGCGTTGAGGGGACAGGAGAATCCTACGAGCAGTACTTC. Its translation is CSVEGTGESYEQYF.

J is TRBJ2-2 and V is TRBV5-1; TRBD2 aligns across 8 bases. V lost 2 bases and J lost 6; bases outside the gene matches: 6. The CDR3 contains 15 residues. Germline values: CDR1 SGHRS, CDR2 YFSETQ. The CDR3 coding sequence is TGCGCCAGCAGCTTAATGGGACTAGTAGCCGGGGAGCTGTTTTTT. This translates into CASSLMGLVAGELFF.